This T cell receptor beta chain is drawn from a study of pediatric ulcerative colitis. One to two pinch biopsies were taken from the rectum during colonoscopy. V shed 7 bases and J 2 bases; nucleotides not matched to a gene: 14. This CDR3 contains 16 residues. Germline assignment: CDR1 MNHEY and CDR2 SMNVEV (reference sequence). Findings and caveats of the study: Acute severe colitis showed lower rectal diversity from clonal expansions.

The data were produced by immunoSEQ multiplex PCR, yet TCRdb's version contains in-frame clones alone and is incomplete. Of 15,000 to 20,000 clones in the sample, approximately 74% were seen once. As regards this clone: Its cognate antigen is unknown.

This TCR derives from a girl aged 10-17 years with moderate ulcerative colitis. The chain combines TRBV27 with TRBJ2-7; 7 nucleotides agree with TRBD2. The sample was gut tissue. The CDR3 loop is CASTLLRRGVPYEQYF. As DNA, the CDR3 is TGTGCCAGCACCCTCCTCCGACGGGGGGTGCCCTACGAGCAGTACTTC.